This T cell receptor (beta chain) was observed in a study of T cell changes during pregnancy in multiple sclerosis. Produced via immunoSEQ multiplex PCR; TCRdb's table is partial and in-frame only. The table has under 75,000 clones, 92% seen once. The specimen comprised peripheral blood, sampled in the third trimester of pregnancy. The receptor comes from a female donor in good health, enrolled as a control in a pregnancy study.

In DNA, the CDR3 is TGTGCCAGTAGTATAGATCCAGGGGGCACTGAAGCTTTCTTT. As protein: CASSIDPGGTEAFF. The chain couples TRBV19 to TRBJ1-1; 7 bases line up with TRBD1. This CDR3 is 14 amino acids long. Trimming at V came to 0 bases and at J to 4 bases, leaving 2 bases not matched to a gene. Germline CDR1 reads LNHDA; CDR2 reads SQIVND (reference sequence).